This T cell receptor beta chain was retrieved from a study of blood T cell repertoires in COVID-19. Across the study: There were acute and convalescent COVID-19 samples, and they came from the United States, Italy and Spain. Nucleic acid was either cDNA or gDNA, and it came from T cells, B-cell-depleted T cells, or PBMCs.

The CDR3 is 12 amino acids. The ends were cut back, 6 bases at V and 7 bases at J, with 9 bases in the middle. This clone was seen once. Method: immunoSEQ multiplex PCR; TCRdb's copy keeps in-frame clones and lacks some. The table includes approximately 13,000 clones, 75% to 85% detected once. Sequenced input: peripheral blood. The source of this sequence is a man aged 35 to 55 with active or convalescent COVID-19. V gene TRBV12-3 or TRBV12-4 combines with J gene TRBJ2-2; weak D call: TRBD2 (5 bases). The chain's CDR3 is CASRSSVGELFF. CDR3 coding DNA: TGTGCCAGCAGGAGTAGCGTCGGGGAGCTGTTTTTT.